The clone carrying this T cell receptor beta chain was seen a single time. This entry belongs to a study of blood T cell repertoires in COVID-19. Whole-study context: Sites across the United States, Italy and Spain contributed samples from acute and convalescent COVID-19.

Germline CDR1 MRHNA, CDR2 SNTAGT. V was pared by 2 bases and J by 0 bases, with 9 bases between. The CDR3 loop spans 15 amino acids. TCRdb's copy holds only in-frame clones and misses some; the assay was immunoSEQ multiplex PCR. The table shows tens of thousands of clones, with around 83% occurring only once. Sequences were obtained from peripheral blood. The chain recombines TRBV6-4 with TRBJ2-3; TRBD2 is a possible D gene (6 bases). The sequence came from a man aged 60 to 69 with acute or convalescent COVID-19. CDR3 bases: TGTGCCAGCAGTGACGGGGGGTCTAGCACAGATACGCAGTATTTT. Protein: CASSDGGSSTDTQYF.